One sample yielded the 16 T cell receptor beta chains listed below, sequenced in a study of blood T cell repertoires in COVID-19. The repertoire was sequenced with immunoSEQ multiplex PCR; TCRdb's copy has only in-frame clones and lacks some. Of around 65,000 clones in the sample, almost 80% were seen once. Material: peripheral blood. The receptors originated from a man aged 60 to 75 with acute or convalescent COVID-19.

J is TRBJ1-1 and V is TRBV7-9, with D perhaps matching TRBD1 (6 bases). CDR1 and CDR2 (germline): SEHNR, FQNEAQ (reference sequence). This CDR3 has 17 residues. The V and J ends lost 5 bases and 5 bases respectively, with 24 bases between them. The CDR3 DNA reads TGTGCCAGCAGCCCAAAGGTCCGGCAGGGGACGGGAACTGAAGCTTTCTTT. As protein: CASSPKVRQGTGTEAFF.

This chain uses TRBV30 with TRBJ1-5; 8 bases fit TRBD1. The ends lost 4 bases at V and 2 bases at J; junction bases unmatched: 13. Germline values: CDR1 GTSNPN, CDR2 SVGIG (reference sequence). CDR3 size: 17 residues. The CDR3 nucleotides are TGTGCCTGGATGGACGACAGGGGCCCGGGAGGCAATCAGCCCCAGCATTTT. Amino acid sequence: CAWMDDRGPGGNQPQHF. Looking up the rest from reference TRBV30 and TRBJ1-5 gives the full variable domain: SQTIHQWPATLVQPVGSPLSLECTVEGTSNPNLYWYRQAAGRGLQLLFYSVGIGQISSEVPQNLSASRPQDRQFILSSKKLLLSDSGFYLCAWMDDRGPGGNQPQHFGDGTRLSIL.

V is TRBV12-3 or TRBV12-4 and J is TRBJ1-2, with 7 bases matching TRBD1. V gave up 6 bases and J gave up 5 bases; unmatched junction bases: 6. This CDR3 is 13 amino acids long. The CDR3 sequence is CASSYEQGYGYTF. CDR3 nucleotide sequence: TGTGCCAGCAGCTACGAACAGGGGTATGGCTACACCTTC.

The chain is built from TRBV6-1 and TRBJ1-1, with a weak D call TRBD1 (6 bases). The CDR3 totals 13 residues. V shed 3 bases and J shed 10 bases, with 15 bases lying between them. The germline CDR1 and CDR2 sequences are MNHNS and SASEGT. The CDR3 DNA sequence: TGTGCCAGCAGTGACAGGGACACAACAGGAGCTTTCTTT. Its protein product is CASSDRDTTGAFF.

V usage is TRBV6-5 and J usage is TRBJ2-7; the D gene is possibly TRBD2 (6 bases). The CDR3 runs to 14 residues. Germline V gene lookup returns CDR1 MNHEY and CDR2 SVGAGI. Trimming cost V 6 bases and J 4 bases, with 16 bases left between them. The CDR3 loop is CASSPEREFYEQYF. The CDR3 nucleotides read TGTGCCAGCAGCCCGGAACGGGAGTTTTACGAGCAGTACTTC.

V and J are TRBV2 and TRBJ1-2; 7 bases are shared with TRBD1. This CDR3 contains 17 residues. After removal of 11 bases from V and 5 bases from J, the junction contained 23 bases not matched to a gene. Germline-derived CDR1 and CDR2 are SNHLY and FYNNEI. As DNA, the CDR3 is TGTGCCGGAGTTACCGAAAGGGGGCTAGGTTTTGGTTATGGCTACACCTTC. Protein sequence: CAGVTERGLGFGYGYTF.

The chain employs TRBV9 and TRBJ1-1, with D possibly matching TRBD1 (5 bases). Trimming left V 3 bases short and J 1 base short, with 7 bases between. Per the germline V gene, CDR1 is SGDLS and CDR2 is YYNGEE. The CDR3 has 13 amino acids. CDR3 bases: TGTGCCAGCAGCGAAACAGGGAACACTGAAGCTTTCTTT. Its translation is CASSETGNTEAFF.

For this clone: Other DNA sequences within the sample encode an identical CDR3. In DNA, the CDR3 is TGCGCCAGCAGCTTGGGGACAGGGTCCGGAAACACCATATATTTT. The encoded protein is CASSLGTGSGNTIYF. The rearrangement uses TRBV5-1 and TRBJ1-3; 8 nucleotides match TRBD1. This CDR3 has 15 residues. Looked up from germline, CDR1 is SGHRS and CDR2 is YFSETQ. V lost 0 bases and J lost 4; bases outside the gene matches: 3. The full variable domain, with the rest looked up from reference TRBV5-1 and TRBJ1-3, is KAGVTQTPRYLIKTRGQQVTLSCSPISGHRSVSWYQQTPGQGLQFLFEYFSETQRNKGNFPGRFSGRQFSNSRSEMNVSTLELGDSALYLCASSLGTGSGNTIYFGEGSWLTVV.

DNA of the CDR3: TGTGCCAGCAGCTTGGGCCTCCGTCGACAGGCTGTGCTCTACGAGCAGTACTTC. Translating gives CASSLGLRRQAVLYEQYF. The chain couples TRBV5-5 to TRBJ2-7, with a tentative D call TRBD1 (6 bases). The CDR3 loop spans 18 amino acids. Germline CDR1 reads SGHKS; CDR2 reads YYEKEE (reference sequence). Deletions cut 0 bases from V and 3 bases from J, with 22 bases between.

This chain uses TRBV4-1 with TRBJ1-3, with 8 positions matching TRBD1. This CDR3 spans 16 amino acids. Germline V gene sequence: CDR1 MGHRA, CDR2 YSYEKL. V lost 2 bases, J lost 3 bases, and 6 bases stayed unmatched. CDR3 in DNA: TGCGCCAGCAGCCAACCGACAGGGGCCGGTGGAAACACCATATATTTT. Translating it yields CASSQPTGAGGNTIYF.

This clone was observed many times. This chain links TRBV6-5 with TRBJ1-5, with D hard to call. CDR1 is MNHEY and CDR2 is SVGAGI in the germline V gene. There are 14 residues in the CDR3. V was trimmed by 8 bases and J by 2 bases, leaving 13 bases between them. The CDR3 coding sequence is TGTGCCAGCCTCAATCAGATCGGCAATCAGCCCCAGCATTTT. Its translation: CASLNQIGNQPQHF.

The rearrangement uses TRBV30 and TRBJ2-3; D perhaps matches TRBD2 (7 bases). Trimming cost V 4 bases and J 0 bases, with 14 bases left between them. Per the germline V gene, CDR1 is GTSNPN and CDR2 is SVGIG (reference sequence). The CDR3 is made up of 15 amino acids. The CDR3 DNA sequence: TGTGCCTGGATGAGGGGGGGAAGAAGCACAGATACGCAGTATTTT. This gives the protein CAWMRGGRSTDTQYF. The whole variable domain, remainder taken from reference TRBV30 and TRBJ2-3, is SQTIHQWPATLVQPVGSPLSLECTVEGTSNPNLYWYRQAAGRGLQLLFYSVGIGQISSEVPQNLSASRPQDRQFILSSKKLLLSDSGFYLCAWMRGGRSTDTQYFGPGTRLTVL.

This clone is labeled as medium-sized. J is TRBJ2-5 and V is TRBV4-3, with TRBD2 matching 9 bases. The CDR3 loop spans 17 amino acids. Trimming cost V 1 base and J 0 bases; bases outside gene matches: 6. The germline V gene encodes CDR1 LGHNA and CDR2 YSLEER. The CDR3 spells CASSQGLADTYQETQYF. CDR3 in DNA: TGCGCCAGCAGCCAAGGACTAGCGGATACGTACCAAGAGACCCAGTACTTC.

The chain links TRBV11-2 to TRBJ2-7; 7 bases align to TRBD2. Germline V gene data show CDR1 as SGHAT and CDR2 as FQNNGV. Trimming took 5 bases from V and 0 from J; bases not matched to a gene: 7. The CDR3 contains 15 residues. CDR3 loop: CASSVAGDFSYEQYF. In DNA, the CDR3 is TGTGCCAGCAGCGTGGCGGGGGATTTCTCCTACGAGCAGTACTTC.

The rearrangement uses TRBV14 and TRBJ1-1, with D uncertain. The germline gives CDR1 SGHDN, CDR2 FVKESK. Between the trimmed V and J ends, which lost 4 bases and 0 bases, there was a span of 12 bases. The CDR3 extends over 15 amino acids. The CDR3, as DNA: TGTGCCAGCAGCCTCCAAGGGAGAATGAACACTGAAGCTTTCTTT. This gives the protein CASSLQGRMNTEAFF.

The chain uses TRBV2 and TRBJ2-5, with D possibly matching TRBD2 (6 bases). Germline assignment: CDR1 SNHLY and CDR2 FYNNEI. The CDR3 length is 15 residues. V was cut by 8 bases and J by 3 bases, with 19 bases left in between. CDR3 amino acids: CASDRWGGDEETQYF. The CDR3, as DNA: TGTGCCAGCGATCGGTGGGGCGGGGATGAAGAGACCCAGTACTTC.